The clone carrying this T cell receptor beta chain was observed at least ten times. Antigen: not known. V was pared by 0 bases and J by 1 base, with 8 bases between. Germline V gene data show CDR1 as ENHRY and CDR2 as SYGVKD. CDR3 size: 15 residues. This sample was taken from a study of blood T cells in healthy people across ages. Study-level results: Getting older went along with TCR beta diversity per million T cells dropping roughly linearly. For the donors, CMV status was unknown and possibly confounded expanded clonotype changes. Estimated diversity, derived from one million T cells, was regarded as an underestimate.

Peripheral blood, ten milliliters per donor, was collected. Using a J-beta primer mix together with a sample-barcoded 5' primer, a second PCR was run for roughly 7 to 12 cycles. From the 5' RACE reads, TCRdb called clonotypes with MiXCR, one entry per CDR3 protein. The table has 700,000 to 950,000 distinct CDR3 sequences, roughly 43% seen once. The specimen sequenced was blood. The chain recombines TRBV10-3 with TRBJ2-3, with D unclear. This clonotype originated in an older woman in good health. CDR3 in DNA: TGTGCCATCAGTGAGTCGAACAGAGGCACAGATACGCAGTATTTT. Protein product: CAISESNRGTDTQYF.